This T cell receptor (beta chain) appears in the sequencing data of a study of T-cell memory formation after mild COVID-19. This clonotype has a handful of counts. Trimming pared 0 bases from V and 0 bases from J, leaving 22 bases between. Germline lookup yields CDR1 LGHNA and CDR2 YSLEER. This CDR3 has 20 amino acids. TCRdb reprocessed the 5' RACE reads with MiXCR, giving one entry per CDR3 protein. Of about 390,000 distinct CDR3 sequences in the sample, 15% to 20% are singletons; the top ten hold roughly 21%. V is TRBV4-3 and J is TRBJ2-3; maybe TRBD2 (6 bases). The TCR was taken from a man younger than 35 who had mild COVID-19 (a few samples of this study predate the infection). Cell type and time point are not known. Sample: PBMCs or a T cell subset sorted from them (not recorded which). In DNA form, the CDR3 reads TGCGCCAGCAGCCAAGAACATAGGCTTAGAGGACTACATAGCACAGATACGCAGTATTTT. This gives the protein CASSQEHRLRGLHSTDTQYF.